The present entry profiles one TCR beta chain with its context. No antigen is known for it. This sample is part of a study of T cell repertoires in cytomegalovirus infection. Study at large: In public TCR beta signatures, there were indications of both CMV infection and matching HLA type. Findings and limits, study-wide: What dominated the ex vivo response were HLA-C-restricted CMV-specific TCR beta clonotypes.

Looked up from germline, CDR1 is SGHTA and CDR2 is FQGNSA. This CDR3 has 14 residues. Trimming removed 5 bases at V and 5 bases at J, with 14 bases between. Each CDR3 protein is one row after TCRdb ran MiXCR on the reads. The top ten hold around 48% of the sample, which has a few hundred thousand distinct CDR3 sequences, roughly 43% seen once. Here the sequenced sample was cultured PBMCs, taken from culture after CMV antigen stimulation. This rearrangement joins TRBV7-2 to TRBJ2-3; tentatively, D is TRBD2 (6 bases). The TCR sequence derives from a human donor in good health (CMV status not recorded). Some clones in this sample may be carry-over from other donors' samples. CDR3 nucleotide sequence: TGTGCCAGCAGCCGACTAGGTAGGATAGATACGCAGTATTTT. This sequence encodes CASSRLGRIDTQYF. Variable domain in full (rest from reference TRBV7-2 and TRBJ2-3): GAGVSQSPSNKVTEKGKDVELRCDPISGHTALYWYRQSLGQGLEFLIYFQGNSAPDKSGLPSDRFSAERTGGSVSTLTIQRTQQEDSAVYLCASSRLGRIDTQYFGPGTRLTVL.